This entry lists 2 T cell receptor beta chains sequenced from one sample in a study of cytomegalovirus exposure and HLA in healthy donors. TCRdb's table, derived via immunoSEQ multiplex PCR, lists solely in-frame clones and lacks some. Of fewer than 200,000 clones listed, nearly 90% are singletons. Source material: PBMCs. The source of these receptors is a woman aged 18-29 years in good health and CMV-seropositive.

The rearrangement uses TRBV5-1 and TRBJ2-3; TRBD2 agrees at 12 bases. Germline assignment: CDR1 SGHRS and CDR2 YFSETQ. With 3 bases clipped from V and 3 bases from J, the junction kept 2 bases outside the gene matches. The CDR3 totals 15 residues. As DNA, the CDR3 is TGCGCCAGCAGCTCTGGACTAGCGGGAACAGATACGCAGTATTTT. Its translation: CASSSGLAGTDTQYF.

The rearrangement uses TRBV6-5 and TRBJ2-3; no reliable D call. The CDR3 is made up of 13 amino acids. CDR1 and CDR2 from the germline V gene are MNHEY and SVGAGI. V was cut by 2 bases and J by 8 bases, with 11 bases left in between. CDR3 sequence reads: CASSYPGFGTQYF. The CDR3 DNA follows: TGTGCCAGCAGTTACCCAGGCTTTGGTACGCAGTATTTT.